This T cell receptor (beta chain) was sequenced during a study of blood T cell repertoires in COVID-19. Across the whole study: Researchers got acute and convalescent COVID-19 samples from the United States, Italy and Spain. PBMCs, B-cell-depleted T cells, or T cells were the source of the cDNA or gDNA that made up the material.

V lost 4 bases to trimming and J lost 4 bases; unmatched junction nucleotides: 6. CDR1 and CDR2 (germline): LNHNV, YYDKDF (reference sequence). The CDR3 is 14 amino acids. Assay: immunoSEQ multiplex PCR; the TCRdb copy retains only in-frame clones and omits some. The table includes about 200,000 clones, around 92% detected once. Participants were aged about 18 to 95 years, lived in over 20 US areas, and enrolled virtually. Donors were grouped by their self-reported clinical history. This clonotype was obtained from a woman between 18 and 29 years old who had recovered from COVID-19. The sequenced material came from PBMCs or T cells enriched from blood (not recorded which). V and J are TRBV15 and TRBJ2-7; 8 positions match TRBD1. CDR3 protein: CATSIRRGQYEQYF. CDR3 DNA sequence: TGTGCCACCAGCATCCGCAGGGGGCAATACGAGCAGTACTTC.